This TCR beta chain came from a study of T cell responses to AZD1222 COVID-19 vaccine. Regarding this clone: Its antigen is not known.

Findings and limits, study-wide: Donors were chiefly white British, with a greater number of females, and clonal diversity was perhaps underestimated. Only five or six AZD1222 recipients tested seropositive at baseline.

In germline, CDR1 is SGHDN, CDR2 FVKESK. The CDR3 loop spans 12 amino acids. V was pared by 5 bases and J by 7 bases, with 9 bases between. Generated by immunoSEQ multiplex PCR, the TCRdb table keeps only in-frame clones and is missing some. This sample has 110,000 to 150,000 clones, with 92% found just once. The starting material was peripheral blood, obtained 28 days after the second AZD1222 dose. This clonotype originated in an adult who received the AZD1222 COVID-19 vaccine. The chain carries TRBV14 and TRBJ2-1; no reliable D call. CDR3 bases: TGTGCCAGCAGCTCAGACCTAAATGAGCAGTTCTTC. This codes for CASSSDLNEQFF.